This T cell receptor beta chain was recovered during a study of T cells in Graves' hyperthyroidism and ophthalmopathy. Findings and caveats of the study: Most thyroid clonotypes that were expanded above 0.001 also turned up in blood.

Per the germline V gene, CDR1 is LGHNA and CDR2 is YNFKEQ. The CDR3 length is 15 residues. V was pared by 3 bases and J by 5 bases, with 7 bases of the junction left unmatched. The investigators amplified TCR beta CDR3 regions from RNA transcripts. HTBI primers drove first-round RT-PCR of the TCR CDR3. One entry per CDR3 protein, called by TCRdb with MiXCR from the multiplex PCR reads. This table holds around 34,000 distinct CDR3 sequences, 52% found once. This clonotype was observed at least ten times. Its antigen is unidentified. Orbital computed tomography, thyroid ultrasound, serum thyroxine and TRAb, and clinical symptoms together informed the diagnoses.

Specimen: blood. V gene TRBV4-2 combines with J gene TRBJ1-5; 7 bases fit TRBD1. The clonotype originates from a woman aged 40 to 55 with Graves' ophthalmopathy. CDR3 sequence reads: CASSHDRALDQPQHF. The CDR3 DNA reads as TGTGCCAGCAGCCACGACAGGGCGCTCGATCAGCCCCAGCATTTT.